A single sample gave rise to the 18 T cell receptor beta chains below, sequenced in a study of control samples from healthy donors and cancer patients. Sequencing used immunoSEQ multiplex PCR; TCRdb keeps in-frame clones, though not all of them. The table includes approximately 190,000 clones, 91% detected once. The specimen sequenced was blood. The receptor set was obtained from a man aged 30 to 39 in good health.

This sequence joins TRBV29-1 and TRBJ1-1, with D tentatively TRBD1 (5 bases). CDR1 is SQVTM and CDR2 is ANQGSEA in the germline V gene. The CDR3 has 12 residues. Trimming removed 5 bases at V and 6 bases at J, with 13 bases between. The CDR3 sequence is CSVTSGSAEAFF. CDR3 nucleotide sequence: TGCAGCGTTACCTCAGGGAGTGCTGAAGCTTTCTTT.

The J gene is TRBJ1-1, the V gene TRBV4-1; the D gene is possibly TRBD1 (6 bases). Germline loops: CDR1 MGHRA, CDR2 YSYEKL. V gave up 6 bases and J gave up 1 base, with 12 bases separating them. The CDR3 has 14 amino acids. The CDR3: CASRGHLKNTEAFF. The CDR3, as DNA: TGCGCCAGCAGGGGACACCTTAAGAACACTGAAGCTTTCTTT.

This chain links TRBV6-5 with TRBJ2-1; TRBD1 aligns across 7 bases. The V and J ends lost 2 bases and 5 bases, in that order; junction bases with no gene match: 6. The CDR3 totals 15 residues. Germline lookup yields CDR1 MNHEY and CDR2 SVGAGI. CDR3 sequence reads: CASSYDRASNNEQFF. CDR3 DNA sequence: TGTGCCAGCAGTTACGACAGGGCGTCCAACAATGAGCAGTTCTTC.

The chain employs TRBV5-1 and TRBJ2-7; 9 positions agree with TRBD2. CDR3 length: 14 amino acids. J lost 6 bases, V lost 5 bases, and 9 bases had no gene match. The V gene's germline CDR1 is SGHRS and CDR2 YFSETQ. The CDR3 nucleotides are TGCGCCAGCAGGTCCAGCGGGGGGCTCGGCGAGCAGTACTTC. Its translation is CASRSSGGLGEQYF.

CDR3 in DNA: TGTGCCACCAGCAGAGATAGGGGACAGGCATACACAGATACGCAGTATTTT. Amino acids: CATSRDRGQAYTDTQYF. The genes are TRBV15 and TRBJ2-3; 8 nucleotides match TRBD1. Germline V CDR1 and CDR2: LNHNV, YYDKDF (reference sequence). With 0 bases clipped from V and 2 bases from J, the junction kept 7 bases outside the gene matches. The CDR3 is 17 amino acids.

This clone was recorded a few times. The chain uses TRBV15 and TRBJ1-2; 8 nucleotides match TRBD1. The length of the CDR3 is 14 residues. Germline V gene sequence: CDR1 LNHNV, CDR2 YYDKDF (reference sequence). The J segment lost 4 bases and the V segment lost 2 bases, leaving 3 bases of the junction unmatched. The CDR3: CATSRTGGPYGYTF. The CDR3 DNA is TGTGCCACCAGCAGAACAGGGGGTCCCTATGGCTACACCTTC.

The chain couples TRBV13 to TRBJ1-2; TRBD1 agrees at 7 bases. The CDR3 runs to 13 residues. From germline, CDR1 is PRHDT and CDR2 FYEKMQ (reference sequence). Losses at the gene ends were 4 bases for V and 8 bases for J; bases not matched to a gene: 7. The CDR3 sequence: CASSSHRGGGYTF. The CDR3 nucleotides read TGTGCCAGCAGCTCACACAGGGGAGGGGGCTACACCTTC.

The chain links TRBV5-8 to TRBJ2-1; TRBD1 agrees at 9 bases. Germline CDR1 reads SGHTS; CDR2 reads YDEGEE. Trimming removed 0 bases from V and 3 bases from J; junction bases left unmatched: 4. There are 16 residues in the CDR3. The CDR3 DNA follows: TGTGCCAGCAGCTTGGGGACAGGGGCGGTCTACAATGAGCAGTTCTTC. It translates to CASSLGTGAVYNEQFF. Supplemented by reference TRBV5-8 and TRBJ2-1, the full variable domain reads EAGVTQSPTHLIKTRGQQATLRCSPISGHTSVYWYQQALGLGLQFLLWYDEGEERNRGNFPPRFSGRQFPNYSSELNVNALELEDSALYLCASSLGTGAVYNEQFFGPGTRLTVL.

The V gene is TRBV10-2, the J gene TRBJ2-3; perhaps D is TRBD1 or TRBD2 (6 bases each). The CDR3 contains 17 residues. Trimming took 2 bases from V and 4 from J, leaving 19 bases between them. Germline V gene data show CDR1 as WSHSY and CDR2 as SAAADI. The CDR3 reads CASSEPRPGAGADTQYF. CDR3 coding DNA: TGCGCCAGCAGTGAGCCTCGGCCGGGGGCCGGGGCAGATACGCAGTATTTT.

In regard to this clone: The same CDR3 also results from other DNA sequences found in this sample. The chain couples TRBV6-5 to TRBJ2-3, with 12 bases aligning to TRBD2. This CDR3 is 15 amino acids long. V gave up 3 bases and J gave up 3 bases; unmatched junction bases: 1. CDR1 is MNHEY, CDR2 SVGAGI, per germline. This chain's CDR3 is CASSYGTSGTDTQYF. The CDR3 DNA reads TGTGCCAGCAGTTATGGGACTAGCGGGACAGATACGCAGTATTTT.

The chain links TRBV11-2 to TRBJ2-1, with 11 bases that match TRBD2. The germline V gene encodes CDR1 SGHAT and CDR2 FQNNGV. V shed 4 bases, J shed 6 bases, and the junction held 2 bases outside the gene matches. CDR3 size: 14 residues. The DNA of the CDR3 is TGTGCCAGCAGCTCAGGGACTAGCGGCAATGAGCAGTTCTTC. This codes for CASSSGTSGNEQFF. The full variable domain, completed using reference TRBV11-2 and TRBJ2-1, is EAGVAQSPRYKIIEKRQSVAFWCNPISGHATLYWYQQILGQGPKLLIQFQNNGVVDDSQLPKDRFSAERLKGVDSTLKIQPAKLEDSAVYLCASSSGTSGNEQFFGPGTRLTVL.

The rearrangement uses TRBV5-5 and TRBJ1-1; D uncertain. In germline, CDR1 is SGHKS, CDR2 YYEKEE (reference sequence). The CDR3 runs to 16 residues. The V and J ends lost 1 base and 0 bases respectively, with 13 bases between them. CDR3 in amino acids: CASSLSRVRLNTEAFF. CDR3 DNA: TGTGCCAGCAGCTTGAGTCGCGTGCGTTTGAACACTGAAGCTTTCTTT. The variable domain in full, completed from reference TRBV5-5 and TRBJ1-1, reads DAGVTQSPTHLIKTRGQQVTLRCSPISGHKSVSWYQQVLGQGPQFIFQYYEKEERGRGNFPDRFSARQFPNYSSELNVNALLLGDSALYLCASSLSRVRLNTEAFFGQGTRLTVV.

The chain has TRBV2 and TRBJ2-2; 8 nucleotides align to TRBD1. The CDR3 totals 14 residues. Germline lookup yields CDR1 SNHLY and CDR2 FYNNEI. V dropped 6 bases and J dropped 6; count of bases not matched to a gene: 6. The CDR3: CASSRGQDPGELFF. CDR3 DNA sequence: TGTGCCAGCAGCCGGGGACAGGACCCCGGGGAGCTGTTTTTT.

V gene TRBV6-5 combines with J gene TRBJ2-2; a possible D gene is TRBD2 (6 bases). The CDR3 has 15 residues. Germline CDR1 is MNHEY and CDR2 is SVGAGI. V lost 6 bases to trimming and J lost 3 bases, with 14 bases between them. The CDR3 DNA reads as TGTGCCAGCAGGCGAGGAGGGGCAGACACCGGGGAGCTGTTTTTT. This gives the protein CASRRGGADTGELFF.

Only a few counts were recorded for this clone. The chain is built from TRBV7-9 and TRBJ2-7; TRBD1 agrees at 8 bases. V lost 3 bases and J lost 7; bases outside the gene matches: 8. CDR1 is SEHNR and CDR2 is FQNEAQ in the germline V gene (reference sequence). The CDR3 contains 14 residues. CDR3 protein: CASSFRDRSREQYF. The CDR3 bases are TGTGCCAGCAGCTTCCGGGACAGGTCTCGTGAGCAGTACTTC.

J is TRBJ2-7 and V is TRBV12-5, with D possibly being TRBD1 (5 bases). V lost 0 bases to trimming and J lost 5 bases, with 14 bases between them. The CDR3 has 15 residues. The germline gives CDR1 LGHNT, CDR2 FRNRAP. CDR3 DNA: TGTGCTAGTGGTTTGGTAGGGGCAGGGCCCGACGAGCAGTACTTC. It encodes CASGLVGAGPDEQYF.

The rearrangement links TRBV12-3 or TRBV12-4 to TRBJ2-4; the D gene is possibly TRBD2 (6 bases). The CDR3 has 13 residues. V lost 6 bases to trimming and J lost 3 bases, with 9 bases between them. The CDR3 nucleotides read TGTGCCAGCAGCGGAGGGGTCAAAAACATTCAGTACTTC. Protein: CASSGGVKNIQYF.

The V gene is TRBV5-5, the J gene TRBJ2-3, with 9 bases lining up with TRBD1. Looked up from germline, CDR1 is SGHKS and CDR2 is YYEKEE (reference sequence). The CDR3 sequence is 16 residues long. V lost 4 bases, J lost 2 bases, and 8 bases stayed unmatched. DNA of the CDR3: TGTGCCAGCAGCACACTGGGACAGGGAATCACAGATACGCAGTATTTT. It encodes CASSTLGQGITDTQYF.